A selection of T cell receptor beta chains follows, all from one sample in a study of T cells in localized non-small cell lung cancer. Assay used: immunoSEQ multiplex PCR; TCRdb lists only in-frame clones, some missing. The top ten clones hold about 1% of a sample with fewer than 30,000 clones, less than 95% of them seen once. This material consisted of peripheral blood, taken before any cancer treatment. The receptors come from a woman aged 35-75 years with stage I lung adenocarcinoma. CDR3s include the opening cysteine and the closing phenylalanine or tryptophan. Each record gives: J gene, D gene, V gene, clone size, CDR3 DNA, CDR3 protein. D genes are given only for firm matches. The size of a clone is reported for some rows only, either as once, few or many, or as a class for expanded clones.

TRBJ1-5	-	TRBV7-2	-	TGTGCCAGCAGCTGGTCTTACAATCAGCCCCAGCATTTT	CASSWSYNQPQHF
TRBJ2-2	-	TRBV7-2	-	TGTGCCAGCAGCTTTGGGGGTTCGAACACCGGGGAGCTGTTTTTT	CASSFGGSNTGELFF
TRBJ1-6	TRBD1	TRBV9	-	TGTGCCAGCAGCGCCGCGACAGGGAGGAATTCACCCCTCCACTTT	CASSAATGRNSPLHF
TRBJ1-5	-	TRBV7-2	few	TGTGCCAGCAGCTTAGAGTACAATCAGCCCCAGCATTTT	CASSLEYNQPQHF
TRBJ1-2	-	TRBV7-2	-	TGTGCCAGCAGCCCTCAGACAGAGCCGCGTCTCTATGGCTACACCTTC	CASSPQTEPRLYGYTF
TRBJ1-2	TRBD1	TRBV7-2	-	TGTGCCAGCAGCTTAGTACCGGGACAGGGGCGTGGGGGCTACACCTTC	CASSLVPGQGRGGYTF
TRBJ2-1	TRBD2	TRBV7-2	-	TGTGCCAGCAGCACGGGACTAGCGGACAATGAGCAGTTCTTC	CASSTGLADNEQFF
TRBJ2-2	TRBD1	TRBV5-1	-	TGCGCCAGCAGCCTGGTGGACAGGGGCAATGCCGGGGAGCTGTTTTTT	CASSLVDRGNAGELFF
TRBJ2-1	-	TRBV2	-	TGTGCCAGCAGCAATGGTGGGTATGAGCAGTTCTTC	CASSNGGYEQFF
TRBJ2-1	TRBD2	TRBV7-7	-	TGTGCCAGCAGCGGCCGGGGGGGCCCCTACAATGAGCAGTTCTTC	CASSGRGGPYNEQFF
TRBJ1-4	-	TRBV14	-	TGTGCCAGCAGCCAAGATCTAGGGTCTACTAATGAAAAACTGTTTTTT	CASSQDLGSTNEKLFF
TRBJ2-7	TRBD2	TRBV11-2	once	TGTGCCAGCACCCGAGCGGGGGGCTCCTACGAGCAGTACTTC	CASTRAGGSYEQYF
TRBJ2-2	-	TRBV6-1	-	TGTGCCAGCAGTCAGACAACCATAAACACCGGGGAGCTGTTTTTT	CASSQTTINTGELFF
TRBJ1-6	-	TRBV15	-	TGTGCCACCAGCAGAGATCAAGGGAGGTCACCCCTCCACTTT	CATSRDQGRSPLHF
TRBJ2-7	TRBD1	TRBV18	-	TGTGCCAGCTCACCGGGACAGCAATACGAGCAGTACTTC	CASSPGQQYEQYF
TRBJ1-5	-	TRBV6-6	-	TGTGCCAGCAGACAGGGTCCCACGGGGAGCAATCAGCCCCAGCATTTT	CASRQGPTGSNQPQHF
TRBJ2-1	TRBD2	TRBV7-3	-	TGTGCCAGCAGCCCGCTTGGGACTAGCCAAGAAGAGCAGTTCTTC	CASSPLGTSQEEQFF
TRBJ2-3	-	TRBV7-2	-	TGTGCCAGCAGGGGAACCGGGGTGGGCACAGATACGCAGTATTTT	CASRGTGVGTDTQYF
TRBJ2-3	-	TRBV7-8	-	TGTGCCAGCAGCTTAGAATTTGATACGCAGTATTTT	CASSLEFDTQYF
TRBJ2-2	-	TRBV2	-	TGTGCCAGCAGTGCCCTTTCGGAGCTAACCGGGGAGCTGTTTTTT	CASSALSELTGELFF
TRBJ2-7	TRBD2	TRBV7-2	-	TGTGCCAGCAGCTCTGGACTAGCGGCTAATTACGAGCAGTACTTC	CASSSGLAANYEQYF
TRBJ1-3	-	TRBV10-3	-	TGTGCCATCAGTGGAAACCCGACGAACTCTGGAAACACCATATATTTT	CAISGNPTNSGNTIYF
TRBJ1-2	-	TRBV28	-	TGTGCCAGCAGTTCGACAGGCTGGTATGGCTACACCTTC	CASSSTGWYGYTF
TRBJ2-7	-	TRBV19	-	TGTGCCAGTAGTATAGTCCTTGGCGAGCAGTACTTC	CASSIVLGEQYF
TRBJ2-1	-	TRBV7-3	-	TGTGCCAGCAGCTCCATGCGCGTAGCGGAGCAGTTCTTC	CASSSMRVAEQFF
TRBJ2-7	TRBD2	TRBV11-3	-	TGTGCCAGCAGCTTAGAATTGACGGGAGGGACCTACGAGCAGTACTTC	CASSLELTGGTYEQYF
TRBJ2-7	-	TRBV5-1	-	TGTGCCAGCAGCTTAGGTTCGAGGACCTACGAGCAGTACTTC	CASSLGSRTYEQYF
TRBJ1-4	-	TRBV7-2	-	TGTGCCAGCAGCTTCTCTGGGGAAAAACTGTTTTTT	CASSFSGEKLFF
TRBJ2-1	TRBD2	TRBV7-2	-	TGTGCCAGCAGCTTGAGACTAGCGGGAACGCGGGGCAATGAGCAGTTCTTC	CASSLRLAGTRGNEQFF
TRBJ2-1	-	TRBV2	-	TGTGCCAGCAGCCAAGGGGGAAATGAGCAGTTCTTC	CASSQGGNEQFF
TRBJ2-2	-	TRBV6-7	once	TGTGCACGAGGATGGGGTCTGAACGCGAACACCGGGGAGCTGTTTTTT	CARGWGLNANTGELFF
TRBJ2-1	TRBD2	TRBV7-9	-	TGTGCCAGCAGCCCTAGCGGGAGAGGAGGTGAGCAGTTCTTC	CASSPSGRGGEQFF
TRBJ2-1	TRBD2	TRBV15	-	TGTGCCACCAGCAGTTCGGGACTAGCTACTTTCTACAATGAGCAGTTCTTC	CATSSSGLATFYNEQFF
TRBJ2-3	TRBD2	TRBV2	-	TGTGCCAGCAAAGCTCCACCGGGACTAGCGGGAGGGAGCACAGATACGCAGTATTTT	CASKAPPGLAGGSTDTQYF
TRBJ2-1	-	TRBV5-8	-	TGTGCCAGCAGCTTGACAGGTGCCTACAATGAGCAGTTCTTC	CASSLTGAYNEQFF
TRBJ1-4	-	TRBV30	-	TGTGCCTGGAGTGTAGGAGTTTCAACTAATGAAAAACTGTTTTTT	CAWSVGVSTNEKLFF
TRBJ2-2	TRBD2	TRBV11-3	-	TGTGCCAGCAGCTTATCAAATATGCGGGGGACCGGCGGGGAGCTGTTTTTT	CASSLSNMRGTGGELFF
TRBJ1-1	TRBD1	TRBV4-1	few	TGCGCCAGCAGCCAGACAGGGGGAAGCACTGAAGCTTTCTTT	CASSQTGGSTEAFF
TRBJ1-1	-	TRBV25-1	once	TGTGCCAGCAGTGAAGTGGGTGACACTGAAGCTTTCTTT	CASSEVGDTEAFF
TRBJ1-4	-	TRBV11-2	once	TGTGCCAGCAGCCACGGGACCTTCCCCATTGCAACTAATGAAAAACTGTTTTTT	CASSHGTFPIATNEKLFF
TRBJ1-1	-	TRBV14	-	TGTGCCAGCAGCCAAGGGGCCTGGGACACTGAAGCTTTCTTT	CASSQGAWDTEAFF
TRBJ2-2	-	TRBV29-1	-	TGCAGCGTTCAGCTCAGGGGAGAGAACACCGGGGAGCTGTTTTTT	CSVQLRGENTGELFF
TRBJ1-1	TRBD1	TRBV5-1	-	TGCGCCAGCAGCTTGAATCGGGACAGGGCATCGTTGGGGACTGAAGCTTTCTTT	CASSLNRDRASLGTEAFF
TRBJ2-2	-	TRBV5-6	-	TGTGCCAGCAGCTTGGCTGGCGTCAGGGGGAACACCGGGGAGCTGTTTTTT	CASSLAGVRGNTGELFF
TRBJ2-7	TRBD1	TRBV7-2	-	TGTGCCAGCAGCTTTGGGACAGGCTTACCCTACGAGCAGTACTTC	CASSFGTGLPYEQYF